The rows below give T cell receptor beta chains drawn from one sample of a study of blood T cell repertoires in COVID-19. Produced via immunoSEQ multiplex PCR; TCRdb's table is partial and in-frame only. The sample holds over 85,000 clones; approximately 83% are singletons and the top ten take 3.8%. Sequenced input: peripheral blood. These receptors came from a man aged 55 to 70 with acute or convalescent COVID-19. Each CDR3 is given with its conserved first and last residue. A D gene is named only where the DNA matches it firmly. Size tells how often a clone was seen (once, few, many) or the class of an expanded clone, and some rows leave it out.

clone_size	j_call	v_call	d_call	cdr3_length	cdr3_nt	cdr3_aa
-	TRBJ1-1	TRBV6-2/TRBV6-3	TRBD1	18	TGTGCCAGCAGTTACCCGGGACAGGGAGAGTATTTATCCACTGAAGCTTTCTTT	CASSYPGQGEYLSTEAFF
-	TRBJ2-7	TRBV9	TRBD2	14	TGTGCCAGCAGCCGACGACTAGCGGGGGACGAGCAGTACTTC	CASSRRLAGDEQYF
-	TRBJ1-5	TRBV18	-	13	TGTGCCAGCTCACCGCTTCGAGATCAGCCCCAGCATTTT	CASSPLRDQPQHF
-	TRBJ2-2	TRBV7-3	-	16	TGTGCCAGCAGCTTAAAACTAGCCGGGAACACCGGGGAGCTGTTTTTT	CASSLKLAGNTGELFF
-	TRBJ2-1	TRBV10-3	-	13	TGTGCCATCAGTTACAGGACGACAAATGAGCAGTTCTTC	CAISYRTTNEQFF
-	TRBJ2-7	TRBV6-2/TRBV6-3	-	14	TGTGCCAGCAGTTACTGGGAGGGGGCCTACGAGCAGTACTTC	CASSYWEGAYEQYF
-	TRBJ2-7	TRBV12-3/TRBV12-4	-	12	TGTGCCAGCAGTCTAGACAGTTGGGAGCAGTACTTC	CASSLDSWEQYF
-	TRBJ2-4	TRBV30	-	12	TGTGCCTCTGGACAGTCGAAAAACATTCAGTACTTC	CASGQSKNIQYF
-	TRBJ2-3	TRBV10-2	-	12	TGCGCCATCCAGAAAGCAGGTTCTACGCAGTATTTT	CAIQKAGSTQYF
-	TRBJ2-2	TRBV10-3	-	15	TGTGCCATCAGTGAGAGCGGACCGAACACCGGGGAGCTGTTTTTT	CAISESGPNTGELFF
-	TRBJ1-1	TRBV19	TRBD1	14	TGTGCCAGTAGTGGGACAGCCAGGAACACTGAAGCTTTCTTT	CASSGTARNTEAFF
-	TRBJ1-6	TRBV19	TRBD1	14	TGTGCCAGTAGTTTGGGACAGGGGTATTCACCCCTCCACTTT	CASSLGQGYSPLHF
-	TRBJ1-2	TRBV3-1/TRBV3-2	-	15	TGTGCCAGCAGCCAATTAAGGGTGCCAGGGAATGGCTACACCTTC	CASSQLRVPGNGYTF
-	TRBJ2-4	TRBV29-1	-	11	TGCAGCGCTTTACAAGAAAACATTCAGTACTTC	CSALQENIQYF
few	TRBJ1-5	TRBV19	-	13	TGTGCCAGTAGTTCGACACAGAATCAGCCCCAGCATTTT	CASSSTQNQPQHF
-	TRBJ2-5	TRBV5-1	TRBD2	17	TGCGCCAGCAGCTCGACCGGACTAGCGGGAGGACAAGAGACCCAGTACTTC	CASSSTGLAGGQETQYF
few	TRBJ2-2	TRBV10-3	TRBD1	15	TGTGCCATCAGGGTCCGGGACAGGGTCACCGGGGAGCTGTTTTTT	CAIRVRDRVTGELFF
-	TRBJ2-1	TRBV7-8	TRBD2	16	TGTGCCAGCAGCTTAGTGGCCGGCGGGAGGGCCGGTGAGCAGTTCTTC	CASSLVAGGRAGEQFF
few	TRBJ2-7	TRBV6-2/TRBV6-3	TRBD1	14	TGTGCCAGCAGTTACTGGACAGGGACTTACGAGCAGTACTTC	CASSYWTGTYEQYF
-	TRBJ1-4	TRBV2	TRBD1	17	TGTGCCAGCAGTGATGGGACAGGGAGTCGAACTAATGAAAAACTGTTTTTT	CASSDGTGSRTNEKLFF
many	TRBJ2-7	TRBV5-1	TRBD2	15	TGCGCCAGCAGCTCTTTAGCGGGTTCCTCCTACGAGCAGTACTTC	CASSSLAGSSYEQYF
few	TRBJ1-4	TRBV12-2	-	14	TGTGCAAGTCGACCTGACAGGGTGTGGGAAAAACTGTTTTTT	CASRPDRVWEKLFF
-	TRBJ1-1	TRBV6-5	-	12	TGTGCCAGCATCGGTACGAACACTGAAGCTTTCTTT	CASIGTNTEAFF
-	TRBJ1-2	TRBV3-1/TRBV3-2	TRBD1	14	TGTGCCAGCAGCCGGACAGGGGCTAACTATGGCTACACCTTC	CASSRTGANYGYTF
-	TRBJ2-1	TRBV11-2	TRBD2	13	TGTGCCATCTCATGGAGCGGGAGAGGGGAGCAGTTCTTC	CAISWSGRGEQFF
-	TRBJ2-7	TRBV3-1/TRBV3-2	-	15	TGTGCCAGCAGCGCAACGTCAGGGGCGCCGGGCGAGCAGTACTTC	CASSATSGAPGEQYF
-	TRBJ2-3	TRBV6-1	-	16	TGTGCCAGCAGTGGGCTGGGGGCACGGGGCACAGATACGCAGTATTTT	CASSGLGARGTDTQYF
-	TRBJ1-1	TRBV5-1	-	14	TGCGCCAGCGCCAAAACAGGGAAGGGAACTGAAGCTTTCTTT	CASAKTGKGTEAFF
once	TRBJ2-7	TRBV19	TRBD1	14	TGTGCCAGTAGTACCGGGACAGTCCCGTACGAGCAGTACTTC	CASSTGTVPYEQYF
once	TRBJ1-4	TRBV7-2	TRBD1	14	TGTGCCAGCAGCTCCCAGACAGGGAGTGAAAAACTGTTTTTT	CASSSQTGSEKLFF
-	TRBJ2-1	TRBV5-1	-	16	TGCGCCAGCAGCTTGGGACAGCCGAGATTTTACAATGAGCAGTTCTTC	CASSLGQPRFYNEQFF
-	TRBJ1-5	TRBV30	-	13	TGTGCCTGGGCGGAACAGTCTAATCAGCCCCAGCATTTT	CAWAEQSNQPQHF
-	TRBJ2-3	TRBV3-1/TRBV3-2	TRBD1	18	TGTGCCAGCAGCCAACCACGGAGGGGACAGGGGGTCGCAGATACGCAGTATTTT	CASSQPRRGQGVADTQYF
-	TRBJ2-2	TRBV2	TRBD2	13	TGTGCCACCAGCGGGAGAAGCACCGGGGAGCTGTTTTTT	CATSGRSTGELFF
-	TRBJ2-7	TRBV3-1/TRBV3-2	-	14	TGTGCCAGCAGCCACGGTTCAGGCAACTACGAGCAGTACTTC	CASSHGSGNYEQYF
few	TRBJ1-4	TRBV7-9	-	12	TGTGCCAGCAGCCACGGGGGGGAGGAACTGTTTTTT	CASSHGGEELFF
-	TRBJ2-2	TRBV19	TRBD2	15	TGTGCCAGTAGGGCACTAGCGTGGGGCCCCGGGGAGCTGTTTTTT	CASRALAWGPGELFF
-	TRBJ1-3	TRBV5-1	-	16	TGCGCCAGCAGCTTCGGGGAGGGTAGCTCTGGAAACACCATATATTTT	CASSFGEGSSGNTIYF
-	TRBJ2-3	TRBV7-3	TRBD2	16	TGTGCCAGCAGCTTGACTAGCGGGGGACGCACAGATACGCAGTATTTT	CASSLTSGGRTDTQYF
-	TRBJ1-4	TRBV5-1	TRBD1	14	TGCGCCAGCAGCTCAGGGACAGGGAGTGAAAAACTGTTTTTT	CASSSGTGSEKLFF
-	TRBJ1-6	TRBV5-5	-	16	TGTGCCAGCAGCCCGAACGTGGACTCAACATTATCACCCCTCCACTTT	CASSPNVDSTLSPLHF
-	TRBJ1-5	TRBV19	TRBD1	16	TGTGCCAGTAGTCCCAACAGGGGCACTAGCAATCAGCCCCAGCATTTT	CASSPNRGTSNQPQHF